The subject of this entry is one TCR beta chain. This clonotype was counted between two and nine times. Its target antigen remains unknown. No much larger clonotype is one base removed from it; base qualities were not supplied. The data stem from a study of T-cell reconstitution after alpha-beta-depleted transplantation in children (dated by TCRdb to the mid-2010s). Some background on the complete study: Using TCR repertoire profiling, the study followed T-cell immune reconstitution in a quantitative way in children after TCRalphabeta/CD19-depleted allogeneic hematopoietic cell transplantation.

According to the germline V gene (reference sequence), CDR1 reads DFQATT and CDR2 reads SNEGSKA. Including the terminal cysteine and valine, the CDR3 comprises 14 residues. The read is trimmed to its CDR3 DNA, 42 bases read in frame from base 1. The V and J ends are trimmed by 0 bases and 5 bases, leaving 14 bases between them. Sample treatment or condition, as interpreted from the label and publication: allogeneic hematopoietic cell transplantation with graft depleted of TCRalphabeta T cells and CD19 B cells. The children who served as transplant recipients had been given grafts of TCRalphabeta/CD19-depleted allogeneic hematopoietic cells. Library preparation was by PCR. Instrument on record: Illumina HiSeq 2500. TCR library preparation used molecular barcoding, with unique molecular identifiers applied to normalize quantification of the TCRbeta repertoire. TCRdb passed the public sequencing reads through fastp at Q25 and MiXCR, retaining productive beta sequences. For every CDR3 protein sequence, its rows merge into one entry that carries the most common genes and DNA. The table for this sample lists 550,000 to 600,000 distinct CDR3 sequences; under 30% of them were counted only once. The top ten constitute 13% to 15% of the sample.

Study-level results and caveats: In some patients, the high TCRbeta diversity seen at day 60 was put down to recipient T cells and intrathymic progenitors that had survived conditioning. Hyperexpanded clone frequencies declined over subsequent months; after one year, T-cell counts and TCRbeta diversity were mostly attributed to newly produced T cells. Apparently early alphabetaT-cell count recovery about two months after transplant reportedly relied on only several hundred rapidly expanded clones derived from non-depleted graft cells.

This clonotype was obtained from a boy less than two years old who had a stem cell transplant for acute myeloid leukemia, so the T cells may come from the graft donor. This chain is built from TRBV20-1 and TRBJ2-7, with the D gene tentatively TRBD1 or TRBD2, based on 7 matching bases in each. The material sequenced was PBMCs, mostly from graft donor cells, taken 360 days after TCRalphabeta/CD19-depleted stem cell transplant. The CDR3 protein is CSARDGRGLNEQYV. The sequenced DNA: TGCAGTGCTAGAGATGGGAGGGGGCTCAACGAGCAGTACGTC.